Listed below are T cell receptor beta chains from one sample, sequenced in a study of cytomegalovirus exposure and HLA in healthy donors. Here immunoSEQ multiplex PCR was the method, and the copy in TCRdb shows in-frame clones only, minus some. This sample has approximately 170,000 clones; around 78% occur once, and the top ten carry approximately 2.1%. The sample was PBMCs. These receptor sequences come from a woman between 25 and 40 years old in good health and CMV-seropositive. Both conserved end residues are part of each CDR3. A D gene is named only where the DNA matches it firmly. For some rows the clone size is stated as once, few or many, or as a class when expanded; others skip it.

clone_size j_call cdr3_length d_call v_call cdr3_nt cdr3_aa
- TRBJ1-6 15 - TRBV7-2 TGTGCCAGCAGCTTAGAGGAGGTGAATAATTCACCCCTCCACTTT CASSLEEVNNSPLHF
- TRBJ2-3 15 - TRBV13 TGTGCCAGCAGCTTAGTGGGGGGAGGCACAGATACGCAGTATTTT CASSLVGGGTDTQYF
- TRBJ1-2 14 - TRBV5-1 TGCGCCAGCAGCTTGGCCACGGGGTTCCATGGCTACACCTTC CASSLATGFHGYTF
once TRBJ2-7 15 TRBD2 TRBV5-1 TGCGCCAGCAGCACCGGACTAGCTGAAGCCTACGAGCAGTACTTC CASSTGLAEAYEQYF
- TRBJ2-7 13 TRBD1 TRBV25-1 TGTGCCAGCCAGGGACAGGGATACTACGAGCAGTACTTC CASQGQGYYEQYF
- TRBJ1-2 18 - TRBV14 TGTGCCAGCAGCCAAGATCCCCGGGATCGAACCTCTAACTATGGCTACACCTTC CASSQDPRDRTSNYGYTF
- TRBJ2-1 12 - TRBV29-1 TGCAGCGTTGCGGGCTCCTACAATGAGCAGTTCTTC CSVAGSYNEQFF
few TRBJ1-1 14 - TRBV12-5 TGTGCTAGTGACACCAGGGTAAAGGATACTGAAGCTTTCTTT CASDTRVKDTEAFF
- TRBJ1-2 14 - TRBV7-2 TGTGCCAGCAGCTTAGTTGCCAGTCGGGGAGGCTACACCTTC CASSLVASRGGYTF
- TRBJ2-6 18 - TRBV5-1 TGCGCCAGCAGCTTGGGGGGAGGACTCAGCTCTGGGGCCAACGTCCTGACTTTC CASSLGGGLSSGANVLTF
once TRBJ1-2 12 - TRBV2 TGTGCCAGCCCCGGGACTGAAGATGGCTACACCTTC CASPGTEDGYTF
- TRBJ2-7 14 - TRBV7-2 TGTGCCAGCAGCTCAAACAGGGTCTCCTACGAGCAGTACTTC CASSSNRVSYEQYF
- TRBJ2-1 15 - TRBV5-5 TGTGCCAGCAGCGGAGGGGACAGTCTGTTGCGTGAGCAGTTCTTC CASSGGDSLLREQFF
once TRBJ1-2 15 TRBD1 TRBV6-5 TGTGCCAGCCGACCTTTGGGGGACAGGGGAACTGGCTACACCTTC CASRPLGDRGTGYTF
- TRBJ2-7 13 - TRBV2 TGTGCCAGCAGTGACAGGGTTTTCTACGAGCAGTACTTC CASSDRVFYEQYF
- TRBJ2-3 15 TRBD2 TRBV4-3 TGCGCCAGCAGCCAATCCAGCGGGAGCGCAGATACGCAGTATTTT CASSQSSGSADTQYF
- TRBJ2-2 11 - TRBV19 TGTGCCAGACGCGATCCCGGGGAGCTGTTTTTT CARRDPGELFF
- TRBJ1-1 15 TRBD1 TRBV28 TGTGCCAGCAGTTTAAACAGGGGGCTTAACACTGAAGCTTTCTTT CASSLNRGLNTEAFF
- TRBJ2-1 18 TRBD2 TRBV29-1 TGCAGCGTTGAAGGGGCTTGGGGTGAGCGGGGGGGTTACAATGAGCAGTTCTTC CSVEGAWGERGGYNEQFF
- TRBJ1-2 12 - TRBV7-2 TGTGCCAGCAGCTTACGGGGGGATGGCTACACCTTC CASSLRGDGYTF
once TRBJ1-1 14 - TRBV5-1 TGCGCCAGCAGCTTGGTGCAGGGAAGGGCTGAAGCTTTCTTT CASSLVQGRAEAFF
- TRBJ2-1 16 - TRBV5-1 TGCGCCAGCAGCCCGGATGAGGTTAGCTCCTACAATGAGCAGTTCTTC CASSPDEVSSYNEQFF
few TRBJ2-3 15 - TRBV10-3 TGTGCCATCAGTGATCCAAGACAGGAAGCAGATACGCAGTATTTT CAISDPRQEADTQYF
- TRBJ1-2 16 TRBD1 TRBV18 TGTGCCAGCTCACCACCTCCGGGACAGGGTCTGGTCGGCTACACCTTC CASSPPPGQGLVGYTF
- TRBJ1-2 13 - TRBV7-6 TGTGCCAGCAGCTTAGGGAGACAGTATGGCTACACCTTC CASSLGRQYGYTF
few TRBJ1-1 11 - TRBV2 TGTGCCAGCACGCGGGGGACTGAAGCTTTCTTT CASTRGTEAFF
- TRBJ1-2 16 - TRBV27 TGTGCCAGCAGTAGGAGCCCACAATCGGGTTTTGGCGGCTACACCTTC CASSRSPQSGFGGYTF
- TRBJ1-1 15 TRBD1 TRBV6-5 TGTGCCAGCAGTTACTGGGGACAGGGTGACACTGAAGCTTTCTTT CASSYWGQGDTEAFF
- TRBJ2-2 15 - TRBV19 TGTGCCAGTAGTTCCCGGGGTGTAAGCACCGGGGAGCTGTTTTTT CASSSRGVSTGELFF
- TRBJ2-4 15 TRBD2 TRBV19 TGTGCCAGTCAGCGGGAGGGCCTCTGGGGGAACATTCAGTACTTC CASQREGLWGNIQYF
- TRBJ2-1 14 - TRBV5-4 TGTGCCAGCAGCTTGGACGGGACCTACAATGAGCAGTTCTTC CASSLDGTYNEQFF
- TRBJ2-2 14 - TRBV6-1 TGTGCCAGCAGACGAGCCGGGGACACCGGGGAGCTGTTTTTT CASRRAGDTGELFF
few TRBJ1-5 16 - TRBV4-3 TGCGCCAGCAGCCAACGGGTGGGAGATAGCAATCAGCCCCAGCATTTT CASSQRVGDSNQPQHF
- TRBJ2-5 15 - TRBV7-2 TGTGCCAGCAGCTTATATTTTTCCGGCCAAGAGACCCAGTACTTC CASSLYFSGQETQYF
- TRBJ1-4 14 - TRBV4-1 TGCGCCAGCAGCCAAGCAGGGAGGAGTGAAAAACTGTTTTTT CASSQAGRSEKLFF
- TRBJ2-7 16 TRBD2 TRBV27 TGTGCCAGCCGGGAAGGGCTAGCGGGAGGTCTTAGGGAGCAGTACTTC CASREGLAGGLREQYF
once TRBJ1-5 13 - TRBV9 TGTGCCAGCAGCGTAAGCAGCAATCAGCCCCAGCATTTT CASSVSSNQPQHF
- TRBJ2-7 14 TRBD2 TRBV2 TGTGCCAGCAGTGTCCGGGGGGTCGGCTACGAGCAGTACTTC CASSVRGVGYEQYF
- TRBJ1-2 10 - TRBV28 TGTGCCAGCGGGCGGGATGGCTACACCTTC CASGRDGYTF
- TRBJ1-6 15 TRBD1 TRBV30 TGTGCCTGGAGTGTACCCAGGGGGAAGAATTCACCCCTCCACTTT CAWSVPRGKNSPLHF
- TRBJ2-7 16 - TRBV7-2 TGTGCCAGCAGCTTACTAAGCGAACGGGGAATCTACGAGCAGTACTTC CASSLLSERGIYEQYF
few TRBJ1-1 13 - TRBV6-4 TGTGCCAGCAGTGCGGAGCGGAACACTGAAGCTTTCTTT CASSAERNTEAFF
- TRBJ1-2 15 - TRBV7-9 TGTGCCAGCAGCTTAGGGGAGGCTGGGGGAGACGGCTACACCTTC CASSLGEAGGDGYTF
- TRBJ2-2 14 TRBD1 TRBV6-1 TGTGCCAGCAGTTTTGGGACAGGGGCCGGGGAGCTGTTTTTT CASSFGTGAGELFF
- TRBJ2-7 16 - TRBV6-1 TGTGCCAGCAGTGAGATCCAGGTCAGGTCGAGCTACGAGCAGTACTTC CASSEIQVRSSYEQYF
- TRBJ2-7 15 TRBD1 TRBV19 TGTGCCAGTAGTATGGGACAGGGAAACTCCTACGAGCAGTACTTC CASSMGQGNSYEQYF
- TRBJ2-3 14 - TRBV29-1 TGCAGCGTTGAAGGGCCAGGGCACACAGATACGCAGTATTTT CSVEGPGHTDTQYF
once TRBJ2-7 21 - TRBV21-1 TGTGCCAGCAGTCCCCCCGAGGGCAGAGCCAACCCGGATGGGCCTCGCTACGAGCAGTACTTC CASSPPEGRANPDGPRYEQYF
- TRBJ2-1 15 TRBD2 TRBV15 TGTGCCACCAGCACGGGACTAGCGGGAGTAAAGGAGCAGTTCTTC CATSTGLAGVKEQFF
- TRBJ2-7 15 - TRBV7-9 TGTGCCAGCAGCTTAGCGGCAGGGGTTGCTTTGGAGCAGTACTTC CASSLAAGVALEQYF
- TRBJ2-2 16 - TRBV27 TGTGCCAGCAGCTCCGTTGGGCTACCGAACACCGGGGAGCTGTTTTTT CASSSVGLPNTGELFF
- TRBJ2-3 14 - TRBV7-9 TGTGCCAGCAGCTTAGAAGGACTCTACGATACGCAGTATTTT CASSLEGLYDTQYF
- TRBJ2-1 14 - TRBV10-3 TGTGCCATCAGTGAAATTGCGAGTACGAAAGAGCAGTTCTTC CAISEIASTKEQFF